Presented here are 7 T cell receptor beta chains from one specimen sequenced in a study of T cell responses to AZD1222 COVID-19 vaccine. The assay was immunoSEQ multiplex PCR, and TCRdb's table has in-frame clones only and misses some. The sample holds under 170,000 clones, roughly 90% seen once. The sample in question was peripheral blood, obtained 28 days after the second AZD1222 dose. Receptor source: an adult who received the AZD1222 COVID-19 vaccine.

CDR3 in amino acids: CASSQDWGETQYF. DNA for the CDR3: TGTGCCAGCAGCCAAGATTGGGGAGAGACCCAGTACTTC. The V gene is TRBV3-1 (or the pseudogene TRBV3-2), the J gene TRBJ2-5; D is ambiguous. This CDR3 contains 13 residues. V was clipped by 0 bases and J by 4 bases, with 6 bases between them. From germline, CDR1 is LGHDT and CDR2 YNNKEL (reference sequence).

The CDR3: CAWSRGSGIYNEQFF. Here the CDR3 DNA reads TGTGCCTGGAGTCGGGGGAGTGGGATCTACAATGAGCAGTTCTTC. The rearrangement joins TRBV30 to TRBJ2-1; D might be TRBD2 (6 bases). CDR1 and CDR2 (germline): GTSNPN, SVGIG (reference sequence). V was trimmed by 2 bases and J by 3 bases, leaving 14 bases between them. The CDR3 extends over 15 amino acids.

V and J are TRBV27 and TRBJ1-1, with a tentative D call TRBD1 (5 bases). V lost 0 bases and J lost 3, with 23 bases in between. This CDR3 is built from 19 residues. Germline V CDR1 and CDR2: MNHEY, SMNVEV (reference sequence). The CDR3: CASSLSIFLRGNTYTEAFF. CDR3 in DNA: TGTGCCAGCAGTTTATCGATTTTCTTACGGGGGAACACGTACACTGAAGCTTTCTTT.

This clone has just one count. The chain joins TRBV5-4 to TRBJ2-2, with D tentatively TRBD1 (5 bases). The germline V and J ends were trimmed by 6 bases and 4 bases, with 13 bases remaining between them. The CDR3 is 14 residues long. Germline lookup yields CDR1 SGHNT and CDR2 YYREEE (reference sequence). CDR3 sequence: CASKSERGTGELFF. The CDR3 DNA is TGTGCCAGCAAAAGCGAAAGGGGCACCGGGGAGCTGTTTTTT.

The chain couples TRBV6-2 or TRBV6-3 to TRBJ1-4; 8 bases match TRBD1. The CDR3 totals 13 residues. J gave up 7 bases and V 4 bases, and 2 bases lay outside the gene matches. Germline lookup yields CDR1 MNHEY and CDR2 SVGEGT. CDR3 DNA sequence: TGTGCCAGCAGTTCAGGGGGCATTGAAAAACTGTTTTTT. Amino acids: CASSSGGIEKLFF.

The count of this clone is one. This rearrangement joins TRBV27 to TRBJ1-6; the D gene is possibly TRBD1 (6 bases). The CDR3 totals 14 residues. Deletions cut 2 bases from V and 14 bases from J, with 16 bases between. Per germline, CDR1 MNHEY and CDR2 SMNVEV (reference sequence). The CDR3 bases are TGTGCCAGCAGTTTAAATGACAGGTCGTGGGCCCTCCACTTT. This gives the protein CASSLNDRSWALHF.

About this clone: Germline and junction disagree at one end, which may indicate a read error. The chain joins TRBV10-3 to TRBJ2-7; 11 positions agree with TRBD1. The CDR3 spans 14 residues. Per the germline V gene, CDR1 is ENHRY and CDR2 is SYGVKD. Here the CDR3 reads CAINEDRGRHEQYF. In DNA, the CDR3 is TGTGCCATCAATGAGGACAGGGGGCGGCACGAGCAGTACTTC.